A selection of T cell receptor beta chains follows, all from one sample in a study of blood T cell repertoires in COVID-19. Produced via immunoSEQ multiplex PCR; TCRdb's table is partial and in-frame only. The top ten clones hold 1.4% of a sample with about 400,000 clones, around 86% of them seen once. Sequenced material: peripheral blood. The receptors come from a woman aged 25 to 39 with active or convalescent COVID-19. The CDR3 runs from the conserved cysteine through the conserved F or W. D genes are given only for firm matches. Some rows mark clone size as missing; the rest say once, few, many or name a class of expanded clone.

V gene	D gene	J gene	clone size	CDR3 DNA	CDR3 protein
TRBV25-1	NA	TRBJ1-2	few	TGTGCCAGCAGTCGACAGAACTATGGCTACACCTTC	CASSRQNYGYTF
TRBV28	NA	TRBJ2-1	NA	TGTGCCAGCACCGTCACAGGAAATGAGCAGTTCTTC	CASTVTGNEQFF
TRBV7-8	TRBD1	TRBJ2-7	NA	TGTGCCAGCAGCGTGACAGGGATCGGGAAAAACGAGCAGTACTTC	CASSVTGIGKNEQYF
TRBV2	TRBD1	TRBJ1-2	few	TGTGCCAGCAGTGAGAGCGGACAGGGAAGGGATGGCTACACCTTC	CASSESGQGRDGYTF
TRBV2	NA	TRBJ2-3	NA	TGTGCCAGCACTCTAGCTTCGGGCACAGATACGCAGTATTTT	CASTLASGTDTQYF
TRBV4-1	NA	TRBJ1-2	NA	TGCGCCAGCAGCCAAGGTCAGGGCGGCTACACCTTC	CASSQGQGGYTF
TRBV24-1	TRBD2	TRBJ2-1	NA	TGTGCCACCAGTGACGGAAGACTAGCGGGAGGGCGTCGAAATGAGCAGTTCTTC	CATSDGRLAGGRRNEQFF
TRBV4-1	TRBD1	TRBJ1-1	NA	TGCGCCAGCAGCCAAATGACAGGGGGGAACACTGAAGCTTTCTTT	CASSQMTGGNTEAFF
TRBV3-1/TRBV3-2	TRBD1	TRBJ1-4	NA	TGTGCCAGCAGCCAAGGACAGGGGGTTGAAAAACTGTTTTTT	CASSQGQGVEKLFF
TRBV3-1/TRBV3-2	TRBD1	TRBJ1-2	NA	TGTGCCAGCAGCCCCGAACCTGGGACAGGTCATGGCTACACCTTC	CASSPEPGTGHGYTF
TRBV18	TRBD1	TRBJ1-1	NA	TGTGCCAGCTCACCAGCAGGGGGATGGCCTGAAGCTTTCTTT	CASSPAGGWPEAFF
TRBV7-8	TRBD1	TRBJ1-2	NA	TGTGCCAGCAGTAAGGGACAGGGGAATGGCTACACCTTC	CASSKGQGNGYTF
TRBV11-1	TRBD1	TRBJ1-2	NA	TGTGCCAGCACACAGGGGACAAGTCATTACACCTTC	CASTQGTSHYTF
TRBV4-1	NA	TRBJ1-3	NA	TGCGCCAGCAGGCCAGCGGGAGGCACCATATATTTT	CASRPAGGTIYF
TRBV1	NA	TRBJ2-2	NA	TGCACCAGCAGCCAGACTAGCGGGGGGGCCGGTGATAGTAAGGAGCTGTTTTTT	CTSSQTSGGAGDSKELFF
TRBV20-1	TRBD2	TRBJ2-5	NA	TGCAGTGCTAGTCTAGCGGGAGGTCCCCGAGAGACCCAGTACTTC	CSASLAGGPRETQYF
TRBV27	TRBD2	TRBJ2-1	NA	TGTGCCAGCAGTCCGCTCGCTAGCGGGGGGGAGGGTTTCTACAATGAGCAGTTCTTC	CASSPLASGGEGFYNEQFF
TRBV6-5	NA	TRBJ1-2	NA	TGTGCCAGCAGTTTTTCAGGGGCCCTCTATGGCTACACCTTC	CASSFSGALYGYTF
TRBV12-2	NA	TRBJ2-5	NA	TGTGCAAGTCGCTTAGAACTAGCGGGACCGAGGTTGGAGACCCAGTACTTC	CASRLELAGPRLETQYF
TRBV19	NA	TRBJ2-4	once	TGTGCCAGTAGTATTGGGTCGGGGGTCAAAAACATTCAGTACTTC	CASSIGSGVKNIQYF
TRBV29-1	TRBD2	TRBJ2-7	NA	TGCAGCGTTTCGGGGGCTAGCGGGAACTCCTACGAGCAGTACTTC	CSVSGASGNSYEQYF
TRBV29-1	NA	TRBJ1-1	NA	TGCAGCGTCCTGAGAGGGAACACTGAAGCTTTCTTT	CSVLRGNTEAFF
TRBV7-8	NA	TRBJ1-2	once	TGTGCCAGCAGCGCGCCGGACTTGTATGGCTACACCTTC	CASSAPDLYGYTF
TRBV7-9	TRBD1	TRBJ2-2	NA	TGTGCCAGCAGCTTGGGACAGGGAAACACCGGGGAGCTGTTTTTT	CASSLGQGNTGELFF
TRBV6-1	TRBD2	TRBJ2-5	NA	TGTGCCAGCAGTGAAGGCCCTAGCGGGGGAGAGACCCAGTACTTC	CASSEGPSGGETQYF
TRBV2	NA	TRBJ2-2	NA	TGTGCCAGCAGTGTCAAAGGCTCGGGGACCGGGGAGCTGTTTTTT	CASSVKGSGTGELFF
TRBV18	TRBD1	TRBJ2-7	NA	TGTGCCAGCTCACCCAATCCGGGACAGGGGGCCCACGAGCAGTACTTC	CASSPNPGQGAHEQYF
TRBV30	NA	TRBJ1-4	NA	TGTGCCTGGAGTGTCGGCCAGGGCCGGGGGGGTAAGGAAAAACTGTTTTTT	CAWSVGQGRGGKEKLFF
TRBV10-1	TRBD1	TRBJ2-3	NA	TGCGCCAGCAGTGAACAGGGGGCAACAGATACGCAGTATTTT	CASSEQGATDTQYF
TRBV25-1	TRBD2	TRBJ2-1	NA	TGTGCCAGCAGTGCTTTAGCGGGAGAAAACTACAATGAGCAGTTCTTC	CASSALAGENYNEQFF
TRBV12-3/TRBV12-4	NA	TRBJ1-2	NA	TGTGCCAGCTGCTCGGGGGGCTATGGCTACACCTTC	CASCSGGYGYTF
TRBV5-6	TRBD1	TRBJ2-2	NA	TGTGCCAGCAGCTTCGGACAGGCCCACACCGGGGAGCTGTTTTTT	CASSFGQAHTGELFF
TRBV7-9	TRBD1	TRBJ1-4	NA	TGTGCCAGCAGCTTACTACAGGGGGCGGAAAGTGAAAAACTGTTTTTT	CASSLLQGAESEKLFF
TRBV27	TRBD2	TRBJ2-1	NA	TGTGCCAGCAGTTACCTACTAGCGGGAGGACGGAATGAGCAGTTCTTC	CASSYLLAGGRNEQFF
TRBV7-2	NA	TRBJ2-1	NA	TGTGCCACCACGGGTAGGAGGGAAGCCTACAATGAGCAGTTCTTC	CATTGRREAYNEQFF
TRBV21-1	NA	TRBJ1-4	few	TGTGCCAGCAGCAAAGGAGAGTTTTGCGAAAAACTGTTTTTT	CASSKGEFCEKLFF
TRBV2	NA	TRBJ1-2	NA	TGTGCCAGCAGTCCACGACCGTCGGGGGTGGCAAACGGCTACACCTTC	CASSPRPSGVANGYTF
TRBV7-2	TRBD2	TRBJ2-1	NA	TGTGCCAGCAGCTTTGGCCTAGCGGGAAATGAGCAGTTCTTC	CASSFGLAGNEQFF
TRBV7-9	TRBD1	TRBJ1-1	NA	TGTGCCAGCAGCAAACAGGGGGCGAACACTGAAGCTTTCTTT	CASSKQGANTEAFF
TRBV3-1/TRBV3-2	NA	TRBJ2-7	NA	TGTGCCAGCAGCCAGATACAGGGTAACGAGCAGTACTTC	CASSQIQGNEQYF
TRBV19	NA	TRBJ2-6	NA	TGTGCCAGTAGAACTTTTTTGGACAGACAATCTGGGGCCAACGTCCTGACTTTC	CASRTFLDRQSGANVLTF
TRBV6-5	TRBD1	TRBJ2-5	NA	TGTGCCAGCACCCCGACAGGGGGCGCGGAGACCCAGTACTTC	CASTPTGGAETQYF
TRBV5-1	TRBD2	TRBJ2-7	NA	TGCGCCAGCAGCCCGGGGGGGACTAGCGGGGACGAGCAGTACTTC	CASSPGGTSGDEQYF
TRBV4-2	TRBD1	TRBJ1-4	once	TGTGCCAGCAGCCAAGATCGTAACGGACAGGGTACGGCCAAACTGTTTTTT	CASSQDRNGQGTAKLFF
TRBV5-1	NA	TRBJ1-1	NA	TGCGCCAGCAGCCGATCAACTCAGAACACTGAAGCTTTCTTT	CASSRSTQNTEAFF